Shown below are 6 T cell receptor beta chains from a single sample sequenced in a study of blood T cell repertoires in COVID-19. Clones were read by immunoSEQ multiplex PCR, and TCRdb kept only the in-frame ones, dropping some. Found here are over 400,000 clones, about 89% of them singletons; the top ten hold 7.8%. What was sequenced was peripheral blood. The receptors originated from a woman between 45 and 65 years old with COVID-19, enrolled during active disease.

This chain links TRBV18 with TRBJ1-1; no clear D gene. The CDR3 is made up of 14 amino acids. Germline lookup yields CDR1 KGHSH and CDR2 LQKENI. V was shortened by 1 base and J by 4 bases, with 10 bases between the two germline ends. CDR3 in DNA: TGTGCCAGCTCACCACTACAGCAGAGCACTGAAGCTTTCTTT. Translating gives CASSPLQQSTEAFF.

The CDR3 is CASSLARRPPVGANTEAFF. DNA for the CDR3: TGTGCCAGCAGCTTAGCGAGACGTCCACCCGTGGGCGCAAACACTGAAGCTTTCTTT. The rearrangement joins TRBV7-6 to TRBJ1-1; the D is unclear. Germline V CDR1 and CDR2: SGHVS, FNYEAQ. The CDR3 totals 19 residues. V lost 0 bases and J 2 bases, leaving 22 bases between the germline ends.

The chain combines TRBV30 with TRBJ2-1; 9 positions agree with TRBD2. CDR1 is GTSNPN and CDR2 is SVGIG in the germline V gene (reference sequence). This CDR3 region has 16 residues. The J segment lost 7 bases and the V segment lost 0 bases, leaving 10 bases of the junction unmatched. CDR3 in amino acids: CAWSVGSGGRGNEQFF. CDR3 bases: TGTGCCTGGAGTGTAGGTAGCGGGGGTCGAGGGAATGAGCAGTTCTTC.

The chain carries TRBV2 and TRBJ2-2, with 9 bases that match TRBD1. The CDR3 spans 16 residues. The trim removed 6 bases at V and 1 base at J, leaving 6 bases unmatched. The germline CDR1 and CDR2 sequences are SNHLY and FYNNEI. CDR3 amino acids: CASRGTGLRNTGELFF. The CDR3 DNA is TGTGCCAGCAGGGGGACAGGGTTGAGGAACACCGGGGAGCTGTTTTTT.

V and J are TRBV15 and TRBJ1-3, with TRBD1 matching 8 bases. J lost 7 bases, V lost 9 bases, and 11 bases had no gene match. Germline V gene sequence: CDR1 LNHNV, CDR2 YYDKDF (reference sequence). The CDR3 runs to 14 residues. CDR3 sequence (DNA): TGTGCCACTAGACACAGGGGGTCAGGGAACACCATATATTTT. Residues: CATRHRGSGNTIYF.

The gene calls are TRBV5-4 and TRBJ2-5, with 7 bases aligning to TRBD2. The CDR3 length is 16 residues. CDR1 and CDR2 from the germline V gene are SGHNT and YYREEE (reference sequence). V was clipped by 0 bases and J by 2 bases; unmatched bases: 7. The DNA for the CDR3 is TGTGCCAGCAGCTTGGGGGCGACCGGGAGGCAAGAGACCCAGTACTTC. It translates to CASSLGATGRQETQYF.